The TCR beta chain under discussion was sequenced for a study of blood T cell repertoires in COVID-19. As handled by the study authors: Estimates of nucleated cell counts were drawn from the amplification of reference gene primers. Sequencing was performed with immunoSEQ multiplex PCR; in TCRdb, only in-frame clones are kept and a portion is missing. D and trimming were read from the DNA, whereas the V and J calls and clone size are those reported in that table. The table records approximately 90,000 clones, 78% of them present only once. This clone appeared a few times. This CDR3 region has 13 residues. V dropped 8 bases and J dropped 4; count of bases not matched to a gene: 8.

The V gene is TRBV12-3 or TRBV12-4, the J gene TRBJ2-7; 7 nucleotides match TRBD1. This TCR was sampled from an older man with COVID-19, enrolled during active disease. Sequencing used peripheral blood. The CDR3 region is CASLWTGDYEQYF. The DNA for the CDR3 is TGTGCCAGCCTCTGGACAGGAGATTACGAGCAGTACTTC.